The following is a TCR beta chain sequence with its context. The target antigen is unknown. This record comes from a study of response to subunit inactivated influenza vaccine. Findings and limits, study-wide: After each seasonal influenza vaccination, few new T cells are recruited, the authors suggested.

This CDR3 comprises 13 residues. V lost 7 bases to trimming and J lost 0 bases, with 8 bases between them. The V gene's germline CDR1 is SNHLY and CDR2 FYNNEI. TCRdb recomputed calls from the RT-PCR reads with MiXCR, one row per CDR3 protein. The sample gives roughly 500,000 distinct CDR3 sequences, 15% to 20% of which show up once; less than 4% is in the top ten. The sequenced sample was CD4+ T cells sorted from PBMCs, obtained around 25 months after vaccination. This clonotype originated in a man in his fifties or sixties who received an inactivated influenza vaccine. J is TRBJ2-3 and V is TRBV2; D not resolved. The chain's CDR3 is CASIRISTDTQYF. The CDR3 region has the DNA TGTGCCAGCATCAGGATAAGCACAGATACGCAGTATTTT.